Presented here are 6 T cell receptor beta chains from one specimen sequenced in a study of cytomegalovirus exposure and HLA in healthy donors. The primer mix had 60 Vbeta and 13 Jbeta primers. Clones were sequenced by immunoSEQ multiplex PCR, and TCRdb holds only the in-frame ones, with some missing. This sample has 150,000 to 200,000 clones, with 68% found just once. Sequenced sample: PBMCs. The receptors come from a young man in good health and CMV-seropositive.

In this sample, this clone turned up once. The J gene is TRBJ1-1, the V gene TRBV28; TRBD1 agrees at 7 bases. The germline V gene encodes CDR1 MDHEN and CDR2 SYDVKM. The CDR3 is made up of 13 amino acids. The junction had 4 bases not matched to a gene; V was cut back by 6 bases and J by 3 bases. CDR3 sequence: CASRTGLDTEAFF. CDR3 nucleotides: TGTGCCAGCAGGACAGGGTTGGACACTGAAGCTTTCTTT.

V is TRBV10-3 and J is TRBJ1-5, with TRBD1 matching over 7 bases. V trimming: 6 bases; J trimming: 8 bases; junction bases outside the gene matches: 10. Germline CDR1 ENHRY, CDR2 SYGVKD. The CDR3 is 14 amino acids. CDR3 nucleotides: TGTGCCATCAGGGGAGGAGGGGGCTCGGAGCCCCAGCATTTT. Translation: CAIRGGGGSEPQHF.

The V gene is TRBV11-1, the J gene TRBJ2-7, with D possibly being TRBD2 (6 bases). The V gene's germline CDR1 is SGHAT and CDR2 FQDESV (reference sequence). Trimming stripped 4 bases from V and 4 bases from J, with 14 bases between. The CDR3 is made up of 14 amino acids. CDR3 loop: CASSWEEGAYEQYF. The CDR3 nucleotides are TGTGCCAGCAGCTGGGAGGAAGGAGCGTACGAGCAGTACTTC.

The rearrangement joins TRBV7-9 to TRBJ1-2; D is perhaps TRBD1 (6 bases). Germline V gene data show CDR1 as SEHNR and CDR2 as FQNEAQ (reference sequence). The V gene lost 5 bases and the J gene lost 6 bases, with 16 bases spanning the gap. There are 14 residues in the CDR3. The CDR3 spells CASSSYRVNDGYTF. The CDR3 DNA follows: TGTGCCAGCAGCAGTTACAGGGTAAACGATGGCTACACCTTC.

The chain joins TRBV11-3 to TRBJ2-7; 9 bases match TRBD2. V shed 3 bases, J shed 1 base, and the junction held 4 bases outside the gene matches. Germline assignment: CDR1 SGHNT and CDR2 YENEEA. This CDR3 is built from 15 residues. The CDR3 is CASSLATSGSYEQYF. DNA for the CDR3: TGTGCCAGCAGCTTGGCTACTAGCGGGTCCTACGAGCAGTACTTC.

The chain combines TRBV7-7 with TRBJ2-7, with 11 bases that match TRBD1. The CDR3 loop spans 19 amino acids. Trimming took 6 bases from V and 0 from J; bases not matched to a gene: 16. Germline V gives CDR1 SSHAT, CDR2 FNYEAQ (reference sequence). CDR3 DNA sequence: TGTGCCAGCAGACACCCTGGGACAGGGGGTATCCACAGCTCCTACGAGCAGTACTTC. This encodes CASRHPGTGGIHSSYEQYF.